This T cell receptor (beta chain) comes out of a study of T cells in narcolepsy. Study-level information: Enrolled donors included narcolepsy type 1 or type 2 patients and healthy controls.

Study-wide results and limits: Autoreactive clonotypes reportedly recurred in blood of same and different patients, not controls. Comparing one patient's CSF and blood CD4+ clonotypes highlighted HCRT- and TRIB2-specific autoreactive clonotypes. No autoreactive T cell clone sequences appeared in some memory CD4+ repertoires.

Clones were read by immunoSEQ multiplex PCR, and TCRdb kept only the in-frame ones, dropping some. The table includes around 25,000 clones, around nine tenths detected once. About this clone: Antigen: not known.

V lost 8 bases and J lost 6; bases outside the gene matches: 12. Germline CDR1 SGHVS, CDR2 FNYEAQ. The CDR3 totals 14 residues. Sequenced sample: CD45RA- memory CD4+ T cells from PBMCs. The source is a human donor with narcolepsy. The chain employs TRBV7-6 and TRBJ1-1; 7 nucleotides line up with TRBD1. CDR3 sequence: CASALGGTAPEAFF. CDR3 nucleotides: TGTGCCAGCGCCCTCGGAGGGACAGCACCTGAAGCTTTCTTT.